Given below is one T cell receptor beta chain in context. As yet, its antigen is unknown. One base away lies a much larger clone, so this may be a sequencing read error. Exclusion criteria comprised uncontrolled infection, other autoimmune disease, pregnancy or lactation. Clinical symptoms, serum thyroxine, TRAb, thyroid ultrasound and orbital computed tomography established diagnosis. The entry originates in a study of T cells in Graves' hyperthyroidism and ophthalmopathy. Amplification of TCR beta CDR3 regions used RNA as the template. The primer set for the first-round RT-PCR of the TCR CDR3 was HTBI. One entry per CDR3 protein, called by TCRdb with MiXCR from the multiplex PCR reads. Among around 700,000 distinct CDR3 sequences listed, 18% were seen once. This CDR3 is built from 14 residues. Looked up from germline, CDR1 is MNHEY and CDR2 is SVGAGI. The V segment lost 4 bases and the J segment 5 bases; nucleotides outside the gene matches: 7.

Findings and caveats of the study: Expanded thyroid clonotypes (above 0.001) were mostly also found in blood.

The rearrangement uses TRBV6-5 and TRBJ1-2, with 7 nucleotides matching TRBD1. The sequence came from a woman between 45 and 65 years old with Graves' hyperthyroidism that later progressed to Graves' ophthalmopathy. Sequenced: blood. The CDR3 region is CASSWRQGMYGYTF. CDR3 in DNA: TGTGCCAGCAGTTGGAGACAGGGAATGTATGGCTACACCTTC.